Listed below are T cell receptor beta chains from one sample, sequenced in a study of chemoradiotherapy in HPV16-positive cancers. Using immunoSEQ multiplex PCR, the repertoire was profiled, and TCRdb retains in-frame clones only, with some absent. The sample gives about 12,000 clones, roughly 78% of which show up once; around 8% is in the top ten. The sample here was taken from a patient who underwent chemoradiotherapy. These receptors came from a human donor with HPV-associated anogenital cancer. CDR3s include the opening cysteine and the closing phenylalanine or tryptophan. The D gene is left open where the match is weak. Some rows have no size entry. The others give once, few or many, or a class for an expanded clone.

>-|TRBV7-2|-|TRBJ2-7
TGTGCCAGCAGCCGAACTAGATACGAGCAGTACTTC
CASSRTRYEQYF
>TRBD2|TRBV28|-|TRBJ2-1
TGTGCCAGCAGTTTGGTTAGCGGGAGGGGAAATGAGCAGTTCTTC
CASSLVSGRGNEQFF
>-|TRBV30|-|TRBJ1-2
TGTGCCTGGACTCTAACCTCCGGGAGAGGCTACACCTTC
CAWTLTSGRGYTF
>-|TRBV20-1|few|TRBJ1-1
TGCAGTGTCCTTACGGGTGAAGCTTTCTTT
CSVLTGEAFF
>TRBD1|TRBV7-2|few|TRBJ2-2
TGTGCCAGCAGACAGGACAGGGGTCGCACCGGGGAGCTGTTTTTT
CASRQDRGRTGELFF
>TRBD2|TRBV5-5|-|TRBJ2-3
TGTGCCAGCAGCTTGGCGACTAGCGGGATGAGATCAGATACGCAGTATTTT
CASSLATSGMRSDTQYF
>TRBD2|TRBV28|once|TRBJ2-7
TGTGCCAGCAGTGCCTCCGCTGGGAGGGAAGGCACCTACGAGCAGTACTTC
CASSASAGREGTYEQYF
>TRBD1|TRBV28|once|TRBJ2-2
TGTGCCAGCCTCAACCCACAGGGGGCCCCGAACACCGGGGAGCTGTTTTTT
CASLNPQGAPNTGELFF
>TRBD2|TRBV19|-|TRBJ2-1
TGTGCCAGTACTAAAGGCCTAGCGGGAACTGAGCAGTTCTTC
CASTKGLAGTEQFF
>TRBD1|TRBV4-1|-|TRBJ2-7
TGCGCCAGCAGCCAGACGGGACAGGGGTGGATCGAGCAGTACTTC
CASSQTGQGWIEQYF
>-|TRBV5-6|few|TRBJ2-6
TGTGCCAGCAGCTTCCGGGCCCCCCGGTCTGGGGCCAACGTCCTGACTTTC
CASSFRAPRSGANVLTF
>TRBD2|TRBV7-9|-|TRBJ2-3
TGTGCCAGCAGCTTAGTAGCGGGAAGGCCAGATACGCAGTATTTT
CASSLVAGRPDTQYF
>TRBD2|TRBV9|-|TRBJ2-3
TGTGCCAGCAGCGTAGCTAGCGGGAGGGCGAGAGATACGCAGTATTTT
CASSVASGRARDTQYF
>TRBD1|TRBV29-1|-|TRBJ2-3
TGCAGCGTTGGGGGGACAGGGGGAGATACGCAGTATTTT
CSVGGTGGDTQYF
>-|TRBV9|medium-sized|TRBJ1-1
TGTGCCAGCAGCCCCTCTGGGGGGAACACTGAAGCTTTCTTT
CASSPSGGNTEAFF
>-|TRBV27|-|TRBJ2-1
TGTGCCAGCAGCTTGAGCGAGATCCACTACAATGAGCAGTTCTTC
CASSLSEIHYNEQFF
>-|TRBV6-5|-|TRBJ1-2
TGTGCCAGCAGTTACTCGCAGGGGCCTAACTATGGCTACACCTTC
CASSYSQGPNYGYTF
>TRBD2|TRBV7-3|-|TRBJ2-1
TGTGCCAGCAGCTTAAACCTAGCGGGGAGTTACAATGAGCAGTTCTTC
CASSLNLAGSYNEQFF
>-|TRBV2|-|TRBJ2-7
TGTGCCAGCAGTCCCGGGCAGGGGGGTTACGAGCAGTACTTC
CASSPGQGGYEQYF
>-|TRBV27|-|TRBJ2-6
TGTGCCAGCAGTACTGGGGCCAACGTCCTGACTTTC
CASSTGANVLTF
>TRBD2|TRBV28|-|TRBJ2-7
TGTGCCAGCAGTCCAAGCGGGAGTCTAATCTACGAGCAGTACTTC
CASSPSGSLIYEQYF
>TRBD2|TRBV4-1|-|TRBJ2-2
TGCGCCAGCAGCCAAGTTCCCCTTAGCGGGTACACCGGGGAGCTGTTTTTT
CASSQVPLSGYTGELFF
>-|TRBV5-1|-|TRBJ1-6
TGCGCCAGCAGCTCGGACCTGAATTCACCCCTCCACTTT
CASSSDLNSPLHF